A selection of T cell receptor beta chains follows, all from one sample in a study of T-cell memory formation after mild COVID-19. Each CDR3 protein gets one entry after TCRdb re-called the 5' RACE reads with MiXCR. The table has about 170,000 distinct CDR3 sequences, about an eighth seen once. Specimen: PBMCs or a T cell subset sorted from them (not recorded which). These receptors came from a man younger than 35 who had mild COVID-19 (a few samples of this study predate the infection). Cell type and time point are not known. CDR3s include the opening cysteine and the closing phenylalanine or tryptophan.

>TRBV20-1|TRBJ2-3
CSGAPGGTSTDTQYF
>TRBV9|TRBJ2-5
CASSVAKGLETQYF
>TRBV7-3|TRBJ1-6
CASSLTALNNSPLHF
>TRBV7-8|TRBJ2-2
CASSSDLNTGELFF
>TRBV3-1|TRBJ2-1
CASSLGWGGRLDEQFF
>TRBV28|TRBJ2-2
CASSRGRWPGELFF
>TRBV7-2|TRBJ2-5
CASSLGLAGGQETQYF
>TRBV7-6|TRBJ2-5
CASSGRGVTEGETQYF
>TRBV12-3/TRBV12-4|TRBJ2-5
CASSPRGALQETQYF
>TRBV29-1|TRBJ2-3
CSVARGGTQYF
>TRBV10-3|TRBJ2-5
CAIRNSGEETQYF
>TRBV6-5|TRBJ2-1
CASSYWAGGPYNEQFF
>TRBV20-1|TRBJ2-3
CSAVEGASTDTQYF
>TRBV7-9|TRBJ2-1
CASSLTEYNEQFF
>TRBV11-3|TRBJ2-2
CASSGQGAAGELFF
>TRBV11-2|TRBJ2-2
CASSLDRNTGELFF
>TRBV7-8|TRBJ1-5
CASSLGRARNQPQHF
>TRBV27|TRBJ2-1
CASSLGQINNEQFF
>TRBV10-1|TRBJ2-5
CASSASGGGQETQYF
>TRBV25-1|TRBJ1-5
CASSESPAVRQPQHF
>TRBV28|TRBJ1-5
CASRTGAGQPQHF
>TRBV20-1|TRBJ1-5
CSARPTRQPQHF
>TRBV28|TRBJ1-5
CASRQGNNQPQHF
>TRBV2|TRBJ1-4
CASSEIQGQGTEKLFF